Detailed here is one T cell receptor (beta chain). The target of this receptor is not known. Base qualities are missing; no much larger clone stands one base away. The CDR3 regions of human TCRbeta chains were analyzed by immunosequencing. Per the authors' processing: TCRs in the repertoires were compared against a reference library of SARS-CoV-2-specific TCRs that had been generated with the MIRA antigen-specificity platform. Breadth was defined as the fraction of unique TCRs that were SARS-CoV-2-associated, and depth was defined as the fraction of total T cells that were SARS-CoV-2-associated. Using the MIRA data, each spike-specific TCR was mapped to the spike region that the TCR reacts to and placed in a CD4 or CD8 class. Log10-transformed breadth and depth values were compared by one-way ANOVA with Sidak's multiple comparisons tests. TCRdb took this table from immuneACCESS and kept in-frame rearrangements with V and J called. Such tables lack part of the clones; where checked against another copy, unresolved V genes explain under half of the gap, and the rest is unexplained. V, J and clone size reflect that table, while D and trimming were determined from the DNA. The sample profile shows over 150,000 clones; 88% of them were found once. Around 3.2% of the sample lies in the top ten.

In the germline V gene (reference sequence), CDR1 corresponds to LGHDT and CDR2 to YNNKEL. V and J are trimmed by 4 bases and 3 bases, and the gene matches miss 4 bases of the junction. Including cysteine and phenylalanine, the CDR3 has 15 amino acids. The sequence is cut down to CDR3 DNA, 45 bases in frame from base 1. The sample is drawn from a study of T cell responses to AZD1222 COVID-19 vaccine (dated by TCRdb to the early 2020s). Study-wide context: Because spike-specific TCR depth and breadth did not differ between the two schedules, AZD1222 recipients who got a second dose at roughly 4 weeks were pooled with those who got a second dose at roughly 12 weeks. A total of more than 230 trial participants underwent TCR sequencing, of whom 200 to 220 received two doses of AZD1222 and about 25 received two doses of the MenACWY control vaccine. Enrollment into the trials was organized by age into subgroups of 18-55, 56-69 and 70-plus years, and those subgroups contained roughly 150, 30 and 60 TCR-sequenced participants, respectively. What the study reported, not specific to this receptor: A significant rise in spike-specific TCR breadth and depth was observed after two AZD1222 doses relative to day 0 and relative to MenACWY recipients. Participants were mostly white British and included more females than males, and it was suggested by the authors that clonal diversity may have been underestimated. No day 14 peak-response samples were available, so repertoires were characterized only after the peak T cell response. The 56-69-year group was small, and its depth increase did not reach significance, likely because of low power. The whole spike protein was spanned by vaccine-associated CD4 TCRs, and dominant responses were seen in regions 160-218 and 743-854. Epitopes outside the regions mutated in the B.1.351 and B.1.1.7 variants were reportedly recognized by nearly half of the unique spike-specific TCRs. Only 5 to 7 AZD1222 recipients were SARS-CoV-2 seropositive at baseline, limiting conclusions about previously exposed vaccinees.

The time point label for this specimen denotes: baseline before first vaccination. Vaccinee samples were obtained from the UK trials COV001 and COV002, which included a single-blind randomized controlled phase 2/3 trial of AZD1222 (ChAdOx1 nCoV-19) in healthy adults. Trial participant PBMC samples were collected at day 0 and day 28 after the second dose for TCRbeta chain sequencing. The sample consisted of peripheral blood, taken on day 0 of AZD1222 vaccination. The chain couples TRBV3-1 (or the pseudogene TRBV3-2) to TRBJ2-2; TRBD1 aligns with 8 central bases. The clonotype originates from an adult in good health. CDR3 region: CASSLSDRDTGELFF. The nucleotide sequence reads TGTGCCAGCAGCCTCTCGGACAGGGACACCGGGGAGCTGTTTTTT.